One sample yielded the 32 T cell receptor beta chains listed below, sequenced in a study of OX40 agonist ivuxolimab in advanced cancers. Profiled with immunoSEQ multiplex PCR; TCRdb holds only in-frame clones, not every one. The sample includes about 37,000 clones, about 83% of them seen just once. The sequences come from CD4+ or CD8+ T cells sorted from blood, collected in a trial of the OX40 agonist ivuxolimab. The receptors shown here come from an adult with an advanced solid tumor such as melanoma, head and neck, liver or kidney cancer.

The V call is TRBV7-2, the J call TRBJ2-7; 7 positions match TRBD2. V lost 3 bases, J lost 2 bases, and 13 bases stayed unmatched. This CDR3 has 17 amino acids. CDR1 is SGHTA and CDR2 is FQGNSA in the germline V gene. The CDR3 sequence: CASSFVVIERGAYEQYF. CDR3 DNA: TGTGCCAGCAGCTTCGTTGTGATAGAGCGGGGAGCCTACGAGCAGTACTTC.

This clone counts as medium-sized. The chain uses TRBV5-4 and TRBJ2-6; D unresolved. This CDR3 has 17 residues. Trimming cost V 4 bases and J 1 base, with 15 bases left between them. Germline V gene lookup returns CDR1 SGHNT and CDR2 YYREEE (reference sequence). The CDR3 protein is CASSRIYSDSGANVLTF. The CDR3 DNA follows: TGTGCCAGCAGCCGCATCTACAGCGATTCTGGGGCCAACGTCCTGACTTTC.

The V and J genes are TRBV4-1 and TRBJ2-1; weak D call: TRBD1 (5 bases). The germline V gene has CDR1 MGHRA and CDR2 YSYEKL. The CDR3 has 14 residues. V lost 5 bases, J lost 1 base, and 9 bases lay in between. The CDR3: CASSYQGSYNEQFF. The CDR3, as DNA: TGCGCCAGCAGCTACCAGGGTTCCTACAATGAGCAGTTCTTC.

J is TRBJ2-1 and V is TRBV9; 12 bases map to TRBD2. Germline CDR1 reads SGDLS; CDR2 reads YYNGEE. The CDR3 contains 16 residues. V lost 1 base to trimming and J lost 8 bases; unmatched junction nucleotides: 7. CDR3 bases: TGTGCCAGCAGCGTACTAGCGGGAGGGACGGCCGATGAGCAGTTCTTC. Translating gives CASSVLAGGTADEQFF.

CDR3 DNA: TGCGCCAGCAGTGAGGACAGGGGGCTCTACAATGAGCAGTTCTTC. Translated, it gives CASSEDRGLYNEQFF. The chain is built from TRBV10-1 and TRBJ2-1; TRBD1 matches 10 bases. The ends lost 2 bases at V and 3 bases at J; junction bases unmatched: 1. The germline V gene encodes CDR1 WNHNN and CDR2 SYGVQD (reference sequence). The CDR3 consists of 15 residues.

The V gene is TRBV28, the J gene TRBJ2-7; 9 bases are a match to TRBD1. CDR3 size: 13 residues. CDR1 MDHEN and CDR2 SYDVKM come from the germline V gene. Trimming at V came to 10 bases and at J to 7 bases, leaving 11 bases not matched to a gene. This chain's CDR3 is CATSKQGAREQYF. The CDR3 DNA follows: TGTGCCACCTCAAAACAGGGGGCGCGGGAGCAGTACTTC. Together with reference TRBV28 and TRBJ2-7, the CDR3 gives the full variable domain: DVKVTQSSRYLVKRTGEKVFLECVQDMDHENMFWYRQDPGLGLRLIYFSYDVKMKEKGDIPEGYSVSREKKERFSLILESASTNQTSMYLCATSKQGAREQYFGPGTRLTVT.

J is TRBJ1-6 and V is TRBV7-3; no firm D call. V was shortened by 1 base and J by 0 bases, with 7 bases between the two germline ends. The CDR3 sequence is 16 residues long. CDR1 is SGHTA and CDR2 is FQGTGA in the germline V gene. DNA for the CDR3: TGTGCCAGCAGCTTAATCGGGAGCTCCTATAATTCACCCCTCCACTTT. This codes for CASSLIGSSYNSPLHF.

CDR3: CASSSLLVGQGAGTQYF. The CDR3 nucleotides are TGTGCCAGCAGTTCGCTGCTAGTGGGACAGGGGGCGGGAACGCAGTATTTT. V is TRBV28 and J is TRBJ2-3; 12 nucleotides align to TRBD1. The CDR3 is 17 residues long. V lost 4 bases and J lost 9; bases outside the gene matches: 14. CDR1 is MDHEN, CDR2 SYDVKM, per germline.

This clone was seen a handful of times. This chain uses TRBV5-4 with TRBJ2-3; no clear D gene. V was pared by 0 bases and J by 5 bases, with 4 bases between. The CDR3 runs to 12 residues. Germline lookup yields CDR1 SGHNT and CDR2 YYREEE (reference sequence). Here the CDR3 reads CASSLALDTQYF. The DNA of the CDR3 is TGTGCCAGCAGCTTGGCACTAGATACGCAGTATTTT.

This chain links TRBV27 with TRBJ2-4; TRBD1 agrees at 7 bases. CDR1 is MNHEY and CDR2 is SMNVEV in the germline V gene (reference sequence). J lost 0 bases, V lost 2 bases, and 4 bases had no gene match. This CDR3 is built from 16 residues. The DNA for the CDR3 is TGTGCCAGCAGTTTAAAGGGGGCTCTAGCCAAAAACATTCAGTACTTC. Encoded protein: CASSLKGALAKNIQYF.

The chain uses TRBV6-4 and TRBJ2-1; D might be TRBD2 (5 bases). CDR1 is MRHNA and CDR2 is SNTAGT in the germline V gene. This CDR3 is built from 14 residues. The V end lost 0 bases, the J end lost 12 bases, and 15 bases lay between the germline ends. The CDR3 region is CASSDSEAGQGQFF. CDR3 DNA: TGTGCCAGCAGTGACTCGGAGGCCGGCCAAGGGCAGTTCTTC.

J is TRBJ2-5 and V is TRBV4-2; 12 bases fit TRBD2. This CDR3 comprises 18 residues. After removal of 1 base from V and 4 bases from J, the junction contained 10 bases not matched to a gene. The germline V gene has CDR1 LGHNA and CDR2 YNFKEQ. Here the CDR3 reads CASSQGPLAGGPGETQYF. In DNA, the CDR3 is TGTGCCAGCAGCCAAGGTCCGCTAGCGGGAGGGCCTGGAGAGACCCAGTACTTC.

The V call is TRBV19, the J call TRBJ2-2, with D unclear. Germline CDR1 reads LNHDA; CDR2 reads SQIVND (reference sequence). Trimming took 7 bases from V and 5 from J, leaving 8 bases between them. The length of the CDR3 is 12 residues. CDR3: CASKSRTGELFF. The CDR3 DNA reads TGTGCCAGTAAATCCAGGACCGGGGAGCTGTTTTTT.

This clone has only one observation. The rearrangement links TRBV4-1 to TRBJ1-2, with D hard to call. This CDR3 contains 14 residues. The V gene lost 0 bases and the J gene lost 5 bases, with 10 bases spanning the gap. CDR1 MGHRA and CDR2 YSYEKL come from the germline V gene. This chain's CDR3 is CASSQESQVYGYTF. CDR3 DNA sequence: TGCGCCAGCAGCCAAGAGTCTCAAGTTTATGGCTACACCTTC.

The chain uses TRBV30 and TRBJ1-1; D unclear. CDR1 is GTSNPN, CDR2 SVGIG, per germline (reference sequence). The CDR3 runs 12 residues. Trimming pared 5 bases from V and 4 bases from J, leaving 11 bases between. As DNA, the CDR3 is TGTGCCTGGGCCTCCCAGGCCACTGAAGCTTTCTTT. Translated, it gives CAWASQATEAFF.

The chain combines TRBV9 with TRBJ1-1; no clear D. This CDR3 has 16 residues. Per germline, CDR1 SGDLS and CDR2 YYNGEE. Deletions cut 2 bases from V and 1 base from J, with 15 bases between. The CDR3 sequence: CASSVSGVPGNTEAFF. DNA for the CDR3: TGTGCCAGCAGCGTGTCTGGGGTGCCTGGGAACACTGAAGCTTTCTTT. Supplemented by reference TRBV9 and TRBJ1-1, the full variable domain reads DSGVTQTPKHLITATGQRVTLRCSPRSGDLSVYWYQQSLDQGLQFLIQYYNGEERAKGNILERFSAQQFPDLHSELNLSSLELGDSALYFCASSVSGVPGNTEAFFGQGTRLTVV.

The chain couples TRBV7-9 to TRBJ2-1; weak D call: TRBD2 (6 bases). The V end lost 1 base, the J end lost 2 bases, and 12 bases lay between the germline ends. Germline V gene data show CDR1 as SEHNR and CDR2 as FQNEAQ (reference sequence). The CDR3 runs to 16 residues. DNA of the CDR3: TGTGCCAGCAGCTTAGTAGTGGGAGGCACCTACAATGAGCAGTTCTTC. It is translated as CASSLVVGGTYNEQFF.

The chain has TRBV5-1 and TRBJ2-7; maybe TRBD1 (6 bases). This CDR3 is 13 amino acids long. CDR1 is SGHRS and CDR2 is YFSETQ in the germline V gene. With 2 bases removed from V and 2 bases from J, the gap between germline ends came to 8 bases. The CDR3 region has the DNA TGCGCCAGCAGCTTAAGGACAGCCTACGAGCAGTACTTC. Its protein product is CASSLRTAYEQYF.

The chain carries TRBV6-1 and TRBJ2-5, with TRBD2 matching over 10 bases. The CDR3 length is 15 residues. The trim removed 6 bases at V and 5 bases at J, leaving 9 bases unmatched. Germline CDR1 reads MNHNS; CDR2 reads SASEGT. CDR3 nucleotide sequence: TGTGCCAGCAGCTTGGGGAGCGGGGGGGCGGAGACCCAGTACTTC. It is translated as CASSLGSGGAETQYF.

The chain has TRBV12-1 and TRBJ2-3; the table names TRBD2, a call not compared with the DNA. TRBV12-1 is a known pseudogene. The CDR3 runs 16 residues. This CDR3 reads CASSCLTSGPSNEQYF. For the CDR3, the DNA is TGTGCCAGCAGCTGCCTCACTAGCGGGCCCTCTAACGAGCAGTATTTT.

The chain combines TRBV29-1 with TRBJ2-1, with D perhaps TRBD1 (6 bases). Trimming stripped 4 bases from V and 3 bases from J, with 10 bases between. Per the germline V gene, CDR1 is SQVTM and CDR2 is ANQGSEA. There are 13 residues in the CDR3. The CDR3 loop reads CSVVRTDYNEQFF. CDR3 sequence (DNA): TGCAGCGTTGTAAGGACAGACTACAATGAGCAGTTCTTC.

The chain is built from TRBV7-3 and TRBJ2-3; 11 bases agree with TRBD2. Per the germline V gene, CDR1 is SGHTA and CDR2 is FQGTGA. V was clipped by 5 bases and J by 5 bases; unmatched bases: 6. This CDR3 spans 15 amino acids. This chain's CDR3 is CASSPTSGEVDTQYF. CDR3 bases: TGTGCCAGCAGCCCGACTAGCGGGGAGGTAGATACGCAGTATTTT.

The chain has TRBV19 and TRBJ1-1, with 7 nucleotides matching TRBD1. The germline V gene encodes CDR1 LNHDA and CDR2 SQIVND (reference sequence). Losses at the gene ends were 6 bases for V and 4 bases for J; bases not matched to a gene: 8. This CDR3 has 14 amino acids. CDR3 sequence: CASRLTGVGTEAFF. The CDR3 DNA sequence: TGTGCCAGTAGGTTAACAGGGGTGGGCACTGAAGCTTTCTTT.

The chain joins TRBV11-3 to TRBJ2-7, with 8 bases aligning to TRBD2. V lost 5 bases and J lost 1; bases outside the gene matches: 4. CDR1 and CDR2 (germline): SGHNT, YENEEA. The CDR3 contains 14 residues. This chain's CDR3 is CASSTSGSSYEQYF. DNA for the CDR3: TGTGCCAGCAGCACGAGCGGGAGTTCCTACGAGCAGTACTTC.

CDR3 sequence: CASSVASTAYVSGELFF. The CDR3 DNA sequence: TGTGCCAGCAGCGTAGCATCAACGGCGTATGTGTCCGGGGAGCTGTTTTTT. This chain joins TRBV9 and TRBJ2-2; D not certain. Germline loops: CDR1 SGDLS, CDR2 YYNGEE. The CDR3 totals 17 residues. V was trimmed by 0 bases and J by 6 bases, leaving 18 bases between them.

V gene TRBV4-3 combines with J gene TRBJ2-1, with D tentatively TRBD2 (5 bases). Deletions cut 4 bases from V and 9 bases from J, with 13 bases between. Germline V gene data show CDR1 as LGHNA and CDR2 as YSLEER. The CDR3 has 13 amino acids. Here the CDR3 DNA reads TGCGCCAGCAGCCCCGAAACTAGAGGTGAGCAGTTCTTC. Translated, it gives CASSPETRGEQFF.

This chain joins TRBV7-8 and TRBJ2-7; the D gene is possibly TRBD1 (5 bases). CDR3 size: 13 residues. V was pared by 5 bases and J by 1 base, with 9 bases between. Germline assignment: CDR1 SGHVS and CDR2 FQNEAQ. The CDR3 DNA reads as TGTGCCAGCAGCCTCAGGGATTCCTACGAGCAGTACTTC. Translation: CASSLRDSYEQYF.

The V call is TRBV5-6, the J call TRBJ1-1, with unresolved D. Germline V lookup: CDR1 SGHDT, CDR2 YYEEEE. V was shortened by 0 bases and J by 2 bases, with 11 bases between the two germline ends. This CDR3 has 15 amino acids. CDR3 in DNA: TGTGCCAGCAGCTTGGGGACTTTTAGTAACACTGAAGCTTTCTTT. This translates into CASSLGTFSNTEAFF.

The chain combines TRBV4-3 with TRBJ2-7, with D perhaps matching TRBD1 (5 bases). Trimming left V 3 bases short and J 2 bases short, with 11 bases between. The germline V gene has CDR1 LGHNA and CDR2 YSLEER. This CDR3 has 14 residues. For the CDR3, the DNA is TGCGCCAGCAGCCATGACGACAGTACCTACGAGCAGTACTTC. This gives the protein CASSHDDSTYEQYF.

This sequence joins TRBV5-5 and TRBJ1-4; TRBD1 aligns across 10 bases. The CDR3 totals 14 residues. Germline assignment: CDR1 SGHKS and CDR2 YYEKEE (reference sequence). V lost 6 bases and J lost 10; bases outside the gene matches: 9. This chain's CDR3 is CASNPTGGSGKLFF. CDR3 nucleotide sequence: TGTGCCAGCAATCCGACAGGGGGCAGTGGAAAACTGTTTTTT.

Only a few counts were recorded for this clone. V and J are TRBV27 and TRBJ2-7; D is unclear. The length of the CDR3 is 14 residues. The germline V gene encodes CDR1 MNHEY and CDR2 SMNVEV (reference sequence). The ends were cut back, 5 bases at V and 12 bases at J, with 23 bases in the middle. For the CDR3, the DNA is TGTGCCAGCAGTCCCCATTCGCTACCCCCGATTTGGTACTTC. This codes for CASSPHSLPPIWYF.

The gene calls are TRBV9 and TRBJ2-3, with D possibly being TRBD1 (6 bases). Germline CDR1 SGDLS, CDR2 YYNGEE. V dropped 3 bases and J dropped 2 bases, with 13 bases sitting between them. The CDR3 is made up of 15 amino acids. The CDR3 is CASSALGANTDTQYF. The CDR3 DNA sequence: TGTGCCAGCAGCGCCTTGGGGGCTAACACAGATACGCAGTATTTT.